This T cell receptor beta chain comes out of a study of blood T cell repertoires in COVID-19. Turning to the study itself: Italy, Spain and the United States were the sources of the convalescent and acute COVID-19 samples.

Participants reported their clinical history, and cohort assignment relied on those reports. Sequencing used immunoSEQ multiplex PCR; TCRdb keeps in-frame clones, though not all of them. The table records about 400,000 clones, roughly 87% of them present only once. Germline lookup yields CDR1 MNHEY and CDR2 SVGAGI. The CDR3 contains 13 residues. The trim removed 8 bases at V and 2 bases at J, leaving 5 bases unmatched. The sequence derives from a woman in her thirties who had recovered from COVID-19. The V gene is TRBV6-5, the J gene TRBJ1-2, with 7 bases aligning to TRBD1. What was sequenced was PBMCs or T cells enriched from blood (not recorded which). DNA for the CDR3: TGTGCCAGCGAACTGACAGGGAACTATGGCTACACCTTC. Translating it yields CASELTGNYGYTF.